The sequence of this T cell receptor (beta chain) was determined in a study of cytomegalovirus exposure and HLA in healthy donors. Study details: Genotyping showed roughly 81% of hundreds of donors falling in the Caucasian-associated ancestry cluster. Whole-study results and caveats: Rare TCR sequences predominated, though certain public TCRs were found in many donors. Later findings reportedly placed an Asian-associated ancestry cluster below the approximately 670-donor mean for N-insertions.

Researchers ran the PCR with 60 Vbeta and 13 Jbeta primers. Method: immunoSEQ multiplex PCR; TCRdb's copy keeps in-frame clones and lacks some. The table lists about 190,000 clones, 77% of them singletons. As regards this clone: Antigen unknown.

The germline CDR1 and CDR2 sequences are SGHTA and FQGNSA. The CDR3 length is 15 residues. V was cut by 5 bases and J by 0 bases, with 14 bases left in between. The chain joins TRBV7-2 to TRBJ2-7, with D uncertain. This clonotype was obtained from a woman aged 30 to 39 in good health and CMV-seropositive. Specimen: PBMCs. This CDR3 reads CASSPWALSSYEQYF. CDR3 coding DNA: TGTGCCAGCAGCCCCTGGGCCTTAAGCTCCTACGAGCAGTACTTC.